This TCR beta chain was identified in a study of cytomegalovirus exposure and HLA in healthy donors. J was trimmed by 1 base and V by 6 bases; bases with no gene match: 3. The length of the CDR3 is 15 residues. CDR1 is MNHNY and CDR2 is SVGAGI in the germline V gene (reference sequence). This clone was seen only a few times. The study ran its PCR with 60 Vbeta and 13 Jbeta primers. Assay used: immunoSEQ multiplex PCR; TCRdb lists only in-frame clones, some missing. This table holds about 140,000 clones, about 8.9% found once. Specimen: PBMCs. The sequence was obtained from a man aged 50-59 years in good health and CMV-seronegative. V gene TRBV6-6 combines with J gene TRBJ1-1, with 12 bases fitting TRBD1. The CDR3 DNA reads TGTGCCAGCAGGGGGACAGGGGGCCGGAACACTGAAGCTTTCTTT. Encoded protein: CASRGTGGRNTEAFF.